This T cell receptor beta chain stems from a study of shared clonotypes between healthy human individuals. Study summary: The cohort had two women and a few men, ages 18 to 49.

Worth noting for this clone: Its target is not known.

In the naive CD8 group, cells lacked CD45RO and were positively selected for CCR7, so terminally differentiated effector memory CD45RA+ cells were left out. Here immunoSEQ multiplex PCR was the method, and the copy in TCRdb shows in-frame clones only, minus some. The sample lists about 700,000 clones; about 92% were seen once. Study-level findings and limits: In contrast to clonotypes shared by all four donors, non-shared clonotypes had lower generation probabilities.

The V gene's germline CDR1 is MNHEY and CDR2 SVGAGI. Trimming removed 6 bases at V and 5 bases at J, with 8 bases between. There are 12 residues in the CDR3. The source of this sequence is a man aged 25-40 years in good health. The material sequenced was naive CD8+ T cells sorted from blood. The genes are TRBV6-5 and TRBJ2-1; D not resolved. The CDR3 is CASRQIDNEQFF. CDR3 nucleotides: TGTGCCAGCAGGCAAATTGACAATGAGCAGTTCTTC.